The clone carrying this T cell receptor (beta chain) was seen many times. This entry comes from a study of read filtering for tumor transcriptome and immune sequencing. The CDR3 is 13 amino acids. V shed 9 bases and J shed 5 bases, with 13 bases lying between them. Germline V gene data show CDR1 as MNHNS and CDR2 as SASEGT. This library used roughly 370 ng RNA and molecular barcoded adaptors spanning alpha/delta and beta/gamma chains. A single record per CDR3 protein comes from TCRdb applying MiXCR to the reads. Here the sample spans more than 35,000 distinct CDR3 sequences, approximately 12% being singletons.

The chain joins TRBV6-1 to TRBJ2-2; no clear D gene. This sequence originates from a donor older than 35 with multiple myeloma. Sequenced input: a population of CD138-negative cells sorted from bone marrow. CDR3 protein: CASRRPQTGELFF. CDR3 bases: TGTGCCAGTCGGCGTCCGCAAACCGGGGAGCTGTTTTTT.